The T cell receptor (beta chain) under discussion was sequenced for a study of cytomegalovirus exposure and HLA in healthy donors (dated by TCRdb to the late 2010s). A note on the overall study: In an earlier analysis of under 600 of the donors, around 300 Gb of sequence data and about 110 million unique TCR beta sequences from about 190 million T cells were reported. About 310 gigabases of sequencing data and some 85 million unique TCR sequences were included in an early release covering roughly 600 HLA-typed donors. Among the roughly 430 genotyped donors, roughly 80% belonged to the genetic ancestry cluster associated with self-reported Caucasian donors. The aim of the study was to test whether cataloging public T cell receptors could identify signatures of past pathogen exposure. Using immunosequencing, the study profiled T cell repertoires from 666 subjects and related those repertoires to cytomegalovirus serostatus. A separate validation cohort of some 130 different subjects was used in addition to the roughly 670-subject first cohort. To predict cytomegalovirus infection status, the study combined high-throughput TCR immunosequencing, statistical association of individual TCRs with disease status, and machine learning. A later analysis re-examined previously published TCR beta repertoires from about 670 donors and added high-resolution HLA genotyping to investigate patterns of TCR occurrence. In the later analysis, no new phenotypic data were used to find candidate immune exposures; instead, reliance was placed on TCR beta sequences and their occurrence across donors. To decide whether each TCR beta V gene segment behaved as functional or pseudogenic, an earlier analysis of over 500 of the donors relied on high-throughput TCR beta sequencing. Donor age, sex, ethnicity and CMV serostatus were collected together with the repertoire data. A later genetic analysis used genome-wide SNP genotypes for about 60% of the roughly 670 donors, treating that subset as a discovery cohort. Every repertoire in the discovery cohort had been generated on one and the same sequencing platform. HLA typing included class I and class II loci at four-digit resolution. Typing coverage differed by locus: A, B, C, DRB1 and DQB1 were typed in roughly 629-630 donors, DQA1 in roughly 500, DPA1 in around 600, and DPB1 in about 450. Roughly five DR-DQ haplotypes were handled as single units for association and clustering, since linkage in the cohort was strong. On average, 235,054 unique TCR beta nucleotide sequences were sequenced per donor among some 430 genotyped donors of the cohort, with 15% to 20% of those sequences being non-productive.

To prepare the library, the immunoSEQ multiplex PCR assay was applied. The multiplex PCR relied on a mix of 60 forward primers for TCR Vbeta segments and 13 reverse primers for TCR Jbeta segments. Amplification of the CDR3 region of rearranged TCR beta genes was performed with a multiplex PCR assay on genomic DNA. The Illumina HiSeq System was used to sequence the amplified TCR beta libraries as 87-base-pair reads. In the original analysis: In a later analysis, about 80 million unique TCR beta chains were counted across the roughly 610 repertoires, and about 9.9 million of these chains were shared by at least two donors. A nearest-neighbor algorithm error-corrected the raw reads and collapsed the reads into unique sequences, merging closely related sequences to remove PCR and sequencing errors. CDR3 sequences were aligned to IMGT reference sequences to assign V, D and J gene segments. For a sequence to be retained, a match of at least six nucleotides was required to both a V gene segment and a J gene segment. A rearrangement was called productive if the CDR3 had no stop codons and remained in frame with V and J, and every other rearrangement was called non-productive. Following IMGT convention, CDR3 was defined as the stretch from the second conserved V-encoded cysteine to the conserved J-encoded phenylalanine. Sequences without an unambiguous match to a single V gene segment were excluded from the earlier analysis of about 600 of the donors. An earlier analysis of 587 of the donors classified V segments as functional when productive rearrangements were above 56.7% and as segregating when the standard deviation between donors was above 5%. A statistical classification framework was developed to diagnose cytomegalovirus status using the catalog of TCR beta chain sequences. V and J gene assignment, in a later analysis, came from comparing TCR nucleotide sequences with IMGT/GENE-DB human TR gene sequences. Using the TCRdist pipeline, a later analysis assigned CDR3 sequences along with most-parsimonious VDJ recombination scenarios. In a later analysis, each TCR beta chain was defined by its CDR3 amino acid sequence together with its V-gene family, and reads lacking a unique V-gene family were excluded. A later analysis removed 600 or so highly shared, low-generation-probability nucleotide sequences to deal with suspected cross-contamination and a sequencing artifact. In a later analysis, a clonal expansion index for each public chain was calculated from normalized within-repertoire ranks of inferred template counts. In a later analysis, generation probabilities were computed using a VDJ recombination model fitted to out-of-frame rearrangements, and the results were checked against IGoR. In a later analysis, TCR-TCR, TCR-HLA and TCR-CMV co-occurrence was scored with hypergeometric tests, and a repertoire-size bias correction was applied to TCR pairs. To estimate false discovery rates, a later analysis permuted the HLA or CMV assignments 20 times. A later analysis grouped co-occurring TCRs with DBSCAN, adding TCRdist sequence similarity when clustering within HLA-allele-positive subsets. Repertoires with fewer than 30,000 or more than 120,000 public chains were left out of co-occurrence clustering, as were about 5 repertoires with anomalous nucleotide sharing. TCRdb carries this immuneACCESS record with in-frame sequences only. Its versions omit some clonotypes, under half of them owing to an unresolved V gene in the studies checked, with the rest unexplained. For V, J and clone size, that table is used; D and trimming come from the DNA. The sample table lists roughly 180,000 clones, around 80% of them with a count of one. The biggest ten clones account for less than 3% of the sample.

The cohort consisted of approximately 670 healthy bone marrow donors. All cohort members were sampled while nominally healthy, although unrecorded immune exposures were likely present. The donor was CMV seronegative and belonged to the group of around 400 seronegative cohort members. A peripheral blood sample was collected from each donor, and TCR beta sequencing was performed on peripheral blood mononuclear cells. The Qiagen DNeasy Blood Extraction Kit was used to extract genomic DNA from the blood cell samples. Broad study findings and their caveats: Compared with the approximately 720-donor mean, donors in an Asian-associated ancestry cluster had fewer N-insertions in productive TCRs, according to a later genetic analysis. The authors suggested that the approach could potentially be extended to other disease states and immunological phenotypes. Strong co-occurrence of HLA alleles, especially DR and DQ, made assigning TCR associations to individual alleles difficult. Because counts were too low, some 17 rarely observed V segments, including chromosome 9 orphons, were left out of the earlier analysis of 587 of the donors. Three of the identified cytomegalovirus-associated TCR beta chains were confirmed in vitro to be specific for cytomegalovirus antigens. In a later analysis, several top co-occurrence clusters were reported to appear linked to parvovirus B19, influenza, CMV and Epstein-Barr virus. A further reported finding was that TCR beta sequences accurately predicted the HLA-A and HLA-B alleles for most subjects in the first cohort. In an earlier analysis of approximately 590 of the donors, most TCR beta V segments were observed in productive rearrangements about 87% or about 30% of the time, broadly matching IMGT annotations. In both the original and validation cohorts, the classifier was reported to diagnose cytomegalovirus status with high specificity and sensitivity. A later analysis found that most CMV-associated TCR beta chains appeared HLA-restricted, with HLA associations seemingly driven largely by CMV exposure. Linkage disequilibrium might explain the correlated functional status among segregating V segments, but an unknown experimental factor could not be excluded. Because HLA typing was unavailable for some donors at each locus, only the typed subset was used in association tests. Presence/absence analyses assumed roughly uniform sequencing depth across donors, an assumption that may not hold. A total of fewer than 200 TCR beta chains were listed by the study as associated with cytomegalovirus. In a later genetic analysis, a missense DCLRE1C variant was associated with V-gene and J-gene trimming of TCR beta chains, and the association was replicated in an independent cohort. A later analysis found that TCR association rates varied across HLA loci, with DRB1 alleles showing the most associated TCRs and HLA-C alleles the fewest. A later analysis associated 16,951 TCR beta sequences with specific HLA alleles at a false discovery rate of 0.05. A cluster of highly shared sequence variants was judged likely to represent a technical artifact of the sequencing pipeline. In a later analysis, HLA-associated TCR beta chains were found to be more clonally expanded and to have lower generation probabilities than equally common non-associated chains. While some public TCRs were present in many individuals, most TCR sequences turned up only very rarely across donors. The cohort was sequenced for TCR beta chains only, and without alpha or paired-chain data the features that could be detected were limited. The only immune exposure information available for the cohort was CMV serostatus.

As regards this clone: Its antigen target is currently unknown. Base qualities are not recorded, but no much larger clone differs from it by a single base.

The clonotype was recovered from a female donor in good health and CMV-seronegative. The sample taken for sequencing was PBMCs.

The sequenced DNA: TGTGCCAGCAGGATAGCGGGAGGGCCTGAGACCCAGTACTTC. It translates to CASRIAGGPETQYF. The rearranged segments are TRBV7-2 and TRBJ2-5; the central 11 bases match TRBD2. Via the germline V gene, CDR1 is SGHTA and CDR2 FQGNSA. Unmatched junction bases come to 5, with V trimmed by 6 bases and J by 5 bases. From its cysteine to its phenylalanine, the CDR3 spans 14 amino acids. The sequence is cut down to CDR3 DNA, 42 bases in frame from base 1.